Included here is one T cell receptor beta chain sequence, with context. This sample is part of a study of blood T cell repertoires in COVID-19. The CDR3 spans 12 residues. Germline V gene data show CDR1 as SGHNT and CDR2 as YYREEE (reference sequence). Germline trimming cut 5 bases from V and 9 bases from J; bases unmatched to any gene: 4. Sequenced by immunoSEQ multiplex PCR; TCRdb stores in-frame clones only, minus some. This table has roughly 200,000 clones, 65% to 85% appearing once. This receptor was obtained from a woman over 75 with acute or convalescent COVID-19. The rearrangement links TRBV5-4 to TRBJ1-4, with TRBD1 matching over 7 bases. Sequencing input: peripheral blood. CDR3 in amino acids: CASSPDRQKLFF. CDR3 nucleotides: TGTGCCAGCAGTCCGGACAGGCAAAAACTGTTTTTT.